The entry below describes one T cell receptor beta chain. Its antigen is not identified. The CDR3 runs to 13 residues. CDR1 SGHDN and CDR2 FVKESK come from the germline V gene. The ends were cut back, 4 bases at V and 0 bases at J, with 6 bases in the middle. The data belong to a study of beta chain features in type 1 diabetes. Study conclusions and caveats: In every one of the four CD4+ subsets, TCRB CDR3s were moderately but significantly shorter in Type 1 diabetes patients. A potential PCR bias toward shorter templates would be equal in patient and control samples.

The investigators reverse transcribed all of the isolated RNA, so they sequenced expressed TCRB transcripts. The protocol was immunoSEQ multiplex PCR, while the TCRdb copy is restricted to in-frame clones and leaves out a portion. The data hold some 350,000 clones, with around an eighth observed a single time. The sequenced sample consisted of naive CD4+ T cells from blood. The source of this sequence is a woman between 18 and 30 years old with type 1 diabetes. The chain joins TRBV14 to TRBJ1-1; D unresolved. The CDR3 DNA sequence: TGTGCCAGCAGCCCATCATTGAACACTGAAGCTTTCTTT. It translates to CASSPSLNTEAFF.